The present T cell receptor (beta chain) was sequenced within a study of control samples from healthy donors and cancer patients. Assay: immunoSEQ multiplex PCR; the TCRdb copy retains only in-frame clones and omits some. Of about 59,000 clones in the sample, 92% were seen once. Trimming took 5 bases from V and 8 from J; bases not matched to a gene: 9. CDR3 length: 15 residues. In germline, CDR1 is MNHEY, CDR2 SMNVEV (reference sequence). The chain has TRBV27 and TRBJ1-4; 9 bases are shared with TRBD1. This receptor was taken from a man aged 40-55 years with colorectal cancer. The specimen was PBMCs. The CDR3 bases are TGTGCCAGCAGTACTACCGGGACAGGGAAAGAAAAACTGTTTTTT. Its translation is CASSTTGTGKEKLFF.